One T cell receptor (beta chain) is described in this entry. This CDR3 is 11 amino acids long. Germline lookup yields CDR1 DFQATT and CDR2 SNEGSKA (reference sequence). V lost 1 base to trimming and J lost 9 bases, with 9 bases between them. The data were obtained in a study of T cell changes during pregnancy in multiple sclerosis. Only in-frame clones appear in the TCRdb table, and some are missing; sequencing was by immunoSEQ multiplex PCR. The sample contains tens of thousands of clones, over 85% of which appear only once. The receptor was derived from a female donor in good health, enrolled as a control in a pregnancy study. The material sequenced was peripheral blood, taken in the first trimester of pregnancy. V gene TRBV20-1 combines with J gene TRBJ2-5, with D maybe TRBD2 (5 bases). The CDR3 region is CSARGPEAQYF. CDR3 coding DNA: TGCAGTGCTAGAGGTCCGGAGGCCCAGTACTTC.